This TCR beta chain was sequenced during a study of cytomegalovirus exposure and HLA in healthy donors. Turning to the study itself: About 82 million unique TCRs from HLA-typed donors were held in an early release of data.

The primer mix had 60 Vbeta and 13 Jbeta primers. The method was immunoSEQ multiplex PCR; TCRdb's version includes in-frame clones alone and lacks a portion of them. Seen here are 150,000 to 190,000 clones, 82% observed once, and the top ten hold under 8.5%. Trimming took 3 bases from V and 0 from J, leaving 7 bases between them. The germline V gene encodes CDR1 KGHSH and CDR2 LQKENI. This CDR3 has 14 residues. About this clone itself: Its target is unknown. Different DNA sequences within this sample yield the same CDR3.

Study-wide points: It was confirmed in vitro that three of the CMV-associated chains were specific for CMV antigens. CMV serostatus was the sole immune exposure information available. Cytomegalovirus status, reportedly, was diagnosed with high specificity and sensitivity by the classifier.

The chain employs TRBV18 and TRBJ2-3; maybe TRBD2 (6 bases). Sequences were obtained from PBMCs. The source is a woman aged 45-65 years in good health and CMV-seropositive. The CDR3 is CASSPLASTDTQYF. The CDR3 bases are TGTGCCAGCTCACCTCTAGCGAGCACAGATACGCAGTATTTT.